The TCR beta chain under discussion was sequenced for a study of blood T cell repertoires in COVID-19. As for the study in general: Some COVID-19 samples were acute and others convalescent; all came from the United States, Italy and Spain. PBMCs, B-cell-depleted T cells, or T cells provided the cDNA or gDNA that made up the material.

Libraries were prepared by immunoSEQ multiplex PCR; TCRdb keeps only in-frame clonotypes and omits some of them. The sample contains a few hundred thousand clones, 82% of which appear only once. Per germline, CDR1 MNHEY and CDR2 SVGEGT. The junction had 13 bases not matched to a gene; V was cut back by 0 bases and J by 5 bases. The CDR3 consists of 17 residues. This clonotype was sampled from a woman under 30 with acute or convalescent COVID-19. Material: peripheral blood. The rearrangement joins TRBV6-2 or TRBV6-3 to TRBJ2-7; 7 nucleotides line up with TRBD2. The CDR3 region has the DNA TGTGCCAGCAGTTACTCGGTCCAGACGGGGGGTTTCAACGAGCAGTACTTC. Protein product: CASSYSVQTGGFNEQYF.